The clone carrying this TCR beta chain came up many times. The sample belongs to a study of response to subunit inactivated influenza vaccine. TCRdb re-called the RT-PCR reads through MiXCR, storing one row per CDR3 protein. This table has 600,000 to 850,000 distinct CDR3 sequences, 11% to 15% appearing once. Germline V gives CDR1 SGHRS, CDR2 YFSETQ. The CDR3 sequence is 14 residues long. V was shortened by 0 bases and J by 0 bases, with 6 bases between the two germline ends. The sequence was obtained from a man between 45 and 60 years old who received an inactivated influenza vaccine. V is TRBV5-1 and J is TRBJ1-1; D gene ambiguous. This sample comprised PBMCs from blood, obtained roughly 2 weeks before vaccination. CDR3 in DNA: TGCGCCAGCAGCTTGGCCGTCCTGAACACTGAAGCTTTCTTT. Translating it yields CASSLAVLNTEAFF.